These 13 T cell receptor beta chains share one sample of origin, sequenced in a study of OX40 agonist ivuxolimab in advanced cancers. TCRdb's copy holds only in-frame clones and misses some; the assay was immunoSEQ multiplex PCR. There are 70,000 or so clones in the sample; about 85% occur only once, and 5% to 6.5% lies in the top ten. The sample consisted of CD4+ or CD8+ T cells sorted from blood, taken in a trial of the OX40 agonist ivuxolimab. The receptors stem from an adult with an advanced solid tumor such as melanoma, head and neck, liver or kidney cancer.

This clone was recorded once. This chain links TRBV19 with TRBJ2-5, with D perhaps matching TRBD1 or TRBD2 (5 bases each). CDR1 and CDR2 from the germline V gene are LNHDA and SQIVND (reference sequence). V was shortened by 3 bases and J by 3 bases, with 8 bases between the two germline ends. This CDR3 spans 13 amino acids. The DNA of the CDR3 is TGTGCCAGTAGTATGAGGGGCGAAGAGACCCAGTACTTC. Encoded protein: CASSMRGEETQYF.

The gene calls are TRBV28 and TRBJ1-2; 8 positions match TRBD1. This CDR3 comprises 16 residues. Trimming at V came to 3 bases and at J to 4 bases, leaving 10 bases not matched to a gene. The V gene's germline CDR1 is MDHEN and CDR2 SYDVKM. CDR3 in amino acids: CASSLAGTGPVYGYTF. The CDR3 nucleotides read TGTGCCAGCAGTTTGGCCGGGACAGGTCCCGTCTATGGCTACACCTTC.

V is TRBV10-3 and J is TRBJ2-2, with D unresolved. The CDR3 is 13 amino acids. Trimming removed 6 bases at V and 5 bases at J, with 10 bases between. From germline, CDR1 is ENHRY and CDR2 SYGVKD. The CDR3 loop is CAIRKGRTGELFF. In DNA form, the CDR3 reads TGTGCCATCAGGAAGGGAAGGACCGGGGAGCTGTTTTTT.

This clone was seen a single time. V is TRBV27 and J is TRBJ2-1, with D perhaps TRBD1 (6 bases). Trimming pared 3 bases from V and 8 bases from J, leaving 14 bases between. CDR1 is MNHEY, CDR2 SMNVEV, per germline (reference sequence). This CDR3 is built from 14 residues. CDR3 loop: CASSFQGSHDEQFF. In DNA form, the CDR3 reads TGTGCCAGCAGTTTTCAGGGGTCCCACGATGAGCAGTTCTTC.

The chain combines TRBV6-6 with TRBJ2-2; D remains unclear. The CDR3 extends over 16 amino acids. The V and J ends lost 0 bases and 5 bases respectively, with 13 bases between them. CDR1 and CDR2 (germline): MNHNY, SVGAGI (reference sequence). CDR3 DNA sequence: TGTGCCAGCAGTTACTCGAGACTGGCGGAGACCGGGGAGCTGTTTTTT. Amino acid sequence: CASSYSRLAETGELFF.

The chain is built from TRBV6-5 and TRBJ1-5; D not resolved. CDR3 length: 13 residues. The V gene's germline CDR1 is MNHEY and CDR2 SVGAGI. Trimming left V 4 bases short and J 5 bases short, with 9 bases between. The CDR3 sequence: CASSSREYQPQHF. CDR3 bases: TGTGCCAGCAGTTCGCGAGAGTATCAGCCCCAGCATTTT.

This clone was found a few times. This chain uses TRBV2 with TRBJ1-6; no reliable D call. The CDR3 covers 14 residues. Trimming stripped 6 bases from V and 10 bases from J, with 16 bases between. CDR1 SNHLY and CDR2 FYNNEI come from the germline V gene. Written as DNA, the CDR3 is TGTGCCAGCAGATTTCAACCTCCGGGCTCACCCCTCCACTTT. Amino acids: CASRFQPPGSPLHF.

CDR3 nucleotides: TGCGCCAGCAGCGAACCTGGGACAGCTCCTGGAAACACCATATATTTT. Translating it yields CASSEPGTAPGNTIYF. The chain recombines TRBV4-1 with TRBJ1-3; 7 nucleotides agree with TRBD1. The CDR3 totals 16 residues. Trimming took 5 bases from V and 2 from J; bases not matched to a gene: 9. Germline lookup yields CDR1 MGHRA and CDR2 YSYEKL.

CDR3 residues: CAIGTVSYEQYF. The CDR3 DNA reads TGTGCCATTGGCACGGTATCCTACGAGCAGTACTTC. The chain employs TRBV10-3 and TRBJ2-7, with D uncertain. V gave up 9 bases and J gave up 1 base, with 10 bases separating them. The CDR3 totals 12 residues. Looked up from germline, CDR1 is ENHRY and CDR2 is SYGVKD.

This clone came up a few times. The chain has TRBV11-3 and TRBJ1-3; no clear D. The CDR3 is 16 residues long. Germline V gene lookup returns CDR1 SGHNT and CDR2 YENEEA. Trimming removed 0 bases from V and 7 bases from J, with 16 bases in between. The CDR3 sequence: CASSLDRASLGNTIYF. The CDR3 nucleotides read TGTGCCAGCAGCTTAGATCGAGCTTCTCTGGGGAACACCATATATTTT. Using reference TRBV11-3 and TRBJ1-3 for the parts outside the CDR3, the full variable domain is EAGVVQSPRYKIIEKKQPVAFWCNPISGHNTLYWYLQNLGQGPELLIRYENEEAVDDSQLPKDRFSAERLKGVDSTLKIQPAELGDSAVYLCASSLDRASLGNTIYFGEGSWLTVV.

The chain employs TRBV18 and TRBJ2-5, with TRBD2 as a possible D gene (6 bases). Looked up from germline, CDR1 is KGHSH and CDR2 is LQKENI. Deletions cut 4 bases from V and 3 bases from J, with 15 bases between. The CDR3 loop spans 15 amino acids. The DNA of the CDR3 is TGTGCCAGCTCACTCCTGAGGGCTAGCGAAGAGACCCAGTACTTC. Protein: CASSLLRASEETQYF.

The gene calls are TRBV7-2 and TRBJ2-3; D remains ambiguous. Looked up from germline, CDR1 is SGHTA and CDR2 is FQGNSA. The V end was cut by 6 bases, the J end by 1 base, with 8 bases between. This CDR3 contains 13 residues. The chain's CDR3 is CASRKVGTDTQYF. The CDR3 DNA reads as TGTGCCAGCAGAAAGGTCGGCACAGATACGCAGTATTTT.

V usage is TRBV6-1 and J usage is TRBJ2-5, with D uncertain. The DNA end is more similar to TRBJ2-7, so the J call may be wrong. The germline V gene has CDR1 MNHNS and CDR2 SASEGT. This CDR3 has 14 amino acids. The DNA for the CDR3 is TGTGCCAGCAGTGAAGAGGCACGATCCTACGAGCAGTACTTC. Protein sequence: CASSEEARSYEQYF.